The sequence of this T cell receptor (beta chain) was determined in a study of blood T cell repertoires in COVID-19. This clone was recorded a few times. The CDR3 extends over 15 amino acids. The V end was cut by 4 bases, the J end by 5 bases, with 19 bases between. Germline V gene lookup returns CDR1 SGHRS and CDR2 YFSETQ. Profiled with immunoSEQ multiplex PCR; TCRdb holds only in-frame clones, not every one. The sample lists about 82,000 clones; around four fifths were seen once. V is TRBV5-1 and J is TRBJ2-7; possible D gene TRBD1, 6 bases. The receptor was isolated from a man aged 80 or over with active or convalescent COVID-19. The specimen was peripheral blood. CDR3 sequence: CASSPQGIAHHEQYV. In nucleotides, the CDR3 is TGCGCCAGCAGCCCACAGGGCATTGCGCATCACGAGCAGTACGTC.